This T cell receptor beta chain was documented in a study of cytomegalovirus exposure and HLA in healthy donors. J lost 4 bases, V lost 11 bases, and 10 bases had no gene match. CDR1 and CDR2 (germline): ENHRY, SYGVKD. The CDR3 totals 14 residues. Study results and limitations: Productive rates of about 90% or about 30% were seen for most TCR beta V segments in an earlier analysis. TCR beta sequences numbering around 15,000 were associated with HLA alleles at 0.05 false discovery rate in a later analysis.

Details on this clone: Antigen unknown.

PCR used 60 Vbeta primers and 13 Jbeta primers. Profiled with immunoSEQ multiplex PCR; TCRdb holds only in-frame clones, not every one. The table has some 150,000 clones, roughly 81% seen once; the top ten hold approximately 13%. The chain is built from TRBV10-3 and TRBJ1-1, with 10 bases matching TRBD1. The sequence came from a woman aged 45-60 years in good health and CMV-seronegative. What was sequenced was PBMCs. CDR3 amino acids: CASGWTGGPTEAFF. The CDR3 DNA sequence: TGTGCCTCGGGCTGGACAGGGGGGCCCACTGAAGCTTTCTTT.